Listed below are T cell receptor beta chains from one sample, sequenced in a study of blood T cell repertoires in COVID-19. The data were produced by immunoSEQ multiplex PCR, yet TCRdb's version contains in-frame clones alone and is incomplete. This sample has a few hundred thousand clones, with around nine tenths found just once. Input material: peripheral blood. The receptors were gathered from a woman aged 70-85 years with COVID-19, enrolled during active disease. Both conserved end residues are part of each CDR3. Fields, in order: J gene, clone size, D gene, V gene, CDR3 DNA, CDR3 protein. D genes are given only for firm matches. Clone size is not always given. Where it is, it says once, few, many or a class for expanded clones.

j_gene: TRBJ1-5
abundance: .
d_gene: TRBD1
v_gene: TRBV19
CDR3nt: TGTGCCAGTAACCCAGGGGGCGCGGCTCAGCCCCAGCATTTT
CDR3aa: CASNPGGAAQPQHF

j_gene: TRBJ2-5
abundance: .
d_gene: TRBD2
v_gene: TRBV29-1
CDR3nt: TGCAGCGTCGGCGGGACTAGCGGAGCACAAGAGACCCAGTACTTC
CDR3aa: CSVGGTSGAQETQYF

j_gene: TRBJ2-3
abundance: .
d_gene: TRBD2
v_gene: TRBV9
CDR3nt: TGTGCCAGCAGCGCCTCCGGGGGACTAGCGGGAGGAGGCTATAGCACAGATACGCAGTATTTT
CDR3aa: CASSASGGLAGGGYSTDTQYF

j_gene: TRBJ2-5
abundance: .
d_gene: TRBD1
v_gene: TRBV18
CDR3nt: TGTGCCAGCTCACCACCGGGGACAGGAGGGGAGACCCAGTACTTC
CDR3aa: CASSPPGTGGETQYF

j_gene: TRBJ2-7
abundance: .
d_gene: .
v_gene: TRBV15
CDR3nt: TGTGCCACCAGCAGAGCACAGAGCCCACTCTACGAGCAGTACTTC
CDR3aa: CATSRAQSPLYEQYF

j_gene: TRBJ1-2
abundance: .
d_gene: TRBD1
v_gene: TRBV30
CDR3nt: TGTGCCTGGAGTTTGGGGACAGGGGGCATCTATGGCTACACCTTC
CDR3aa: CAWSLGTGGIYGYTF

j_gene: TRBJ1-5
abundance: .
d_gene: TRBD1
v_gene: TRBV4-1
CDR3nt: TGCGCCAGCAGCCAAGAGGGGACAGGGGGTTCGGGGCCCCAGCATTTT
CDR3aa: CASSQEGTGGSGPQHF

j_gene: TRBJ1-2
abundance: .
d_gene: TRBD1
v_gene: TRBV4-1
CDR3nt: TGCGCCAGCAGCCAAGATAGGCGACAGGGAAGTGGCTACACCTTC
CDR3aa: CASSQDRRQGSGYTF

j_gene: TRBJ1-1
abundance: .
d_gene: TRBD1
v_gene: TRBV5-1
CDR3nt: TGCGCCAGCAGCACAGGACAGGGGAGGTCTAAGAACACTGAAGCTTTCTTT
CDR3aa: CASSTGQGRSKNTEAFF

j_gene: TRBJ1-2
abundance: .
d_gene: .
v_gene: TRBV4-2
CDR3nt: TGTGCCAGCAGCCAAGCTCCGGGAAACTATGGCTACACCTTC
CDR3aa: CASSQAPGNYGYTF

j_gene: TRBJ2-1
abundance: .
d_gene: .
v_gene: TRBV19
CDR3nt: TGTGCCAGTAGTATCGCACAGGGAGACAATGAGCAGTTCTTC
CDR3aa: CASSIAQGDNEQFF

j_gene: TRBJ2-3
abundance: .
d_gene: TRBD2
v_gene: TRBV24-1
CDR3nt: TGTGCCACCAGTGGGGGACTAGCGATAGATACGCAGTATTTT
CDR3aa: CATSGGLAIDTQYF

j_gene: TRBJ1-2
abundance: .
d_gene: .
v_gene: TRBV20-1
CDR3nt: TGCAGTTTCCCCACTAACTATGGCTACACCTTC
CDR3aa: CSFPTNYGYTF

j_gene: TRBJ1-3
abundance: .
d_gene: TRBD1
v_gene: TRBV4-1
CDR3nt: TGCGCCAGCAGCCGAAGAGGGGGCTCTAGAAACACCATATATTTT
CDR3aa: CASSRRGGSRNTIYF

j_gene: TRBJ2-3
abundance: .
d_gene: .
v_gene: TRBV28
CDR3nt: TGTGCCAGCAGGCTCGACAGGCCTACAGATACGCAGTATTTT
CDR3aa: CASRLDRPTDTQYF

j_gene: TRBJ2-2
abundance: .
d_gene: TRBD1
v_gene: TRBV24-1
CDR3nt: TGTGCCACCAGTGGACAGGGGGCCCGGGGCGGGGAGCTGTTTTTT
CDR3aa: CATSGQGARGGELFF

j_gene: TRBJ2-1
abundance: .
d_gene: TRBD2
v_gene: TRBV12-5
CDR3nt: TGTGCTAGTGGGCTTGGGACTAGCGGGCACAAGCAGTTCTTC
CDR3aa: CASGLGTSGHKQFF

j_gene: TRBJ2-5
abundance: .
d_gene: TRBD1
v_gene: TRBV12-3/TRBV12-4
CDR3nt: TGTGCCAGCACCCCCGGGACAGGAGAGACCCAGTACTTC
CDR3aa: CASTPGTGETQYF

j_gene: TRBJ2-5
abundance: .
d_gene: TRBD2
v_gene: TRBV29-1
CDR3nt: TGCAGCGCAGGACTAGCGGGAGGTATAAAAGAGACCCAGTACTTC
CDR3aa: CSAGLAGGIKETQYF

j_gene: TRBJ2-5
abundance: .
d_gene: TRBD1
v_gene: TRBV18
CDR3nt: TGTGCCAGCTCACCCTCGGGACAGGGATTGGAGACCCAGTACTTC
CDR3aa: CASSPSGQGLETQYF

j_gene: TRBJ2-3
abundance: once
d_gene: .
v_gene: TRBV6-1
CDR3nt: TGTGCCACTATGGAGGGCGGGGCAGATACGCAGTATTTT
CDR3aa: CATMEGGADTQYF

j_gene: TRBJ2-7
abundance: .
d_gene: .
v_gene: TRBV3-1/TRBV3-2
CDR3nt: TGTGCCAGCAGCCAAAAAAGGACAGTTGGTGAGCAGTACTTC
CDR3aa: CASSQKRTVGEQYF

j_gene: TRBJ1-1
abundance: .
d_gene: .
v_gene: TRBV5-6
CDR3nt: TGTGCCAGCACCCCCCAGACAGGAAAGAACACTGAAGCTTTCTTT
CDR3aa: CASTPQTGKNTEAFF

j_gene: TRBJ1-4
abundance: .
d_gene: .
v_gene: TRBV7-7
CDR3nt: TGTGCTAGCAGCCCAGACGGGGATACTAATGAAAAACTGTTTTTT
CDR3aa: CASSPDGDTNEKLFF

j_gene: TRBJ2-3
abundance: few
d_gene: TRBD2
v_gene: TRBV27
CDR3nt: TGTGCCAGCAGTTTACTACCCGGGACTAGCGGGAGCACAGATACGCAGTATTTT
CDR3aa: CASSLLPGTSGSTDTQYF

j_gene: TRBJ2-1
abundance: .
d_gene: .
v_gene: TRBV7-3
CDR3nt: TGTGCCAGCAGCCCTACCGGGGGCAATGAGCAGTTCTTC
CDR3aa: CASSPTGGNEQFF

j_gene: TRBJ2-1
abundance: .
d_gene: .
v_gene: TRBV6-2/TRBV6-3
CDR3nt: TGTGCCAGCAGTTACGACAGGTCGCCAGGGGCCCAGCAGTTCTTC
CDR3aa: CASSYDRSPGAQQFF

j_gene: TRBJ1-1
abundance: few
d_gene: .
v_gene: TRBV5-6
CDR3nt: TGTGCCAGCAGCTTGGGATCGGGTCAGGGTGTCCCTGAAGCTTTCTTT
CDR3aa: CASSLGSGQGVPEAFF

j_gene: TRBJ1-2
abundance: .
d_gene: .
v_gene: TRBV25-1
CDR3nt: TGTGCCAGCAGTGAATATGAACAGGATCCTCGTGGCTACACCTTC
CDR3aa: CASSEYEQDPRGYTF

j_gene: TRBJ2-2
abundance: .
d_gene: .
v_gene: TRBV27
CDR3nt: TGTGCCAGCAGTCGTTCCCGCAGCTTTGGAGGGATTGAAACCACCGGGGAGCTGTTTTTT
CDR3aa: CASSRSRSFGGIETTGELFF

j_gene: TRBJ2-6
abundance: once
d_gene: .
v_gene: TRBV7-2
CDR3nt: TGTGCCAGCACACATGGCGGAGCTGGGGCCAACGTCCTGACTTTC
CDR3aa: CASTHGGAGANVLTF

j_gene: TRBJ1-2
abundance: .
d_gene: .
v_gene: TRBV24-1
CDR3nt: TGTGCCACCAGTAGCCAAGGCGGCTATGGCTACACCTTC
CDR3aa: CATSSQGGYGYTF

j_gene: TRBJ1-5
abundance: once
d_gene: .
v_gene: TRBV28
CDR3nt: TGTGCCAGCAGTTTACAATCAGGGTCTCAGCCCCAGCATTTT
CDR3aa: CASSLQSGSQPQHF

j_gene: TRBJ2-7
abundance: .
d_gene: TRBD2
v_gene: TRBV2
CDR3nt: TGTGCCAGCAGTGAGGGGGGGGAGCAGTACTTC
CDR3aa: CASSEGGEQYF

j_gene: TRBJ2-4
abundance: .
d_gene: .
v_gene: TRBV2
CDR3nt: TGTGCCAGCAGTGGGACTATTTTAAACATTCAGTACTTC
CDR3aa: CASSGTILNIQYF

j_gene: TRBJ2-7
abundance: .
d_gene: .
v_gene: TRBV5-1
CDR3nt: TGCGCCAGCAGCTTCGGTGCTCTCTACGAGCAGTACTTC
CDR3aa: CASSFGALYEQYF

j_gene: TRBJ1-1
abundance: .
d_gene: .
v_gene: TRBV10-3
CDR3nt: TGTGCCATCAGTGAGGGCAGGGTGACTGAAGCTTTCTTT
CDR3aa: CAISEGRVTEAFF

j_gene: TRBJ1-3
abundance: .
d_gene: TRBD1
v_gene: TRBV19
CDR3nt: TGTGCCAGTGGGGACAGAAGAGGAAACACCATATATTTT
CDR3aa: CASGDRRGNTIYF

j_gene: TRBJ1-4
abundance: once
d_gene: TRBD1
v_gene: TRBV24-1
CDR3nt: TGTGCCACCAGTGACCCAGGGACAGGGGTGGATGAAAAACTGTTTTTT
CDR3aa: CATSDPGTGVDEKLFF

j_gene: TRBJ2-7
abundance: .
d_gene: .
v_gene: TRBV24-1
CDR3nt: TGTGCCACCAGTGACTCGGTCCTAGTAGGCCACGAGCAGTACTTC
CDR3aa: CATSDSVLVGHEQYF

j_gene: TRBJ2-1
abundance: .
d_gene: TRBD2
v_gene: TRBV7-3
CDR3nt: TGTGCCAGCAGGGGGAGGGCAGAACCGGGGAATGAGCAGTTCTTC
CDR3aa: CASRGRAEPGNEQFF

j_gene: TRBJ1-1
abundance: few
d_gene: .
v_gene: TRBV10-3
CDR3nt: TGTGCCATCAGTGCCTTAGCCGCGGTCGGCACTGAAGCTTTCTTT
CDR3aa: CAISALAAVGTEAFF

j_gene: TRBJ2-7
abundance: .
d_gene: TRBD2
v_gene: TRBV9
CDR3nt: TGTGCCAGCAGCGCGGGACTAGCGGGAGTTGACGGCGAGCAGTACTTC
CDR3aa: CASSAGLAGVDGEQYF

j_gene: TRBJ2-7
abundance: .
d_gene: .
v_gene: TRBV28
CDR3nt: TGTGCCAGCAGTCTCCGCCTTACAGGGAAATACGAGCAGTACTTC
CDR3aa: CASSLRLTGKYEQYF

j_gene: TRBJ1-4
abundance: .
d_gene: .
v_gene: TRBV28
CDR3nt: TGTGCCAGCAGTTTATCGATAGGGGCAGGGGATGAAAAACTGTTTTTT
CDR3aa: CASSLSIGAGDEKLFF

j_gene: TRBJ2-2
abundance: .
d_gene: .
v_gene: TRBV4-3
CDR3nt: TGCGCCAGCAGCCAAGATCCTAGCGTGGTGACCGGGGAGCTGTTTTTT
CDR3aa: CASSQDPSVVTGELFF

j_gene: TRBJ2-2
abundance: once
d_gene: .
v_gene: TRBV28
CDR3nt: TGTGCCAGCAGGATTCAGGGAAACGGTAGGACCGGGGAGCTGTTTTTT
CDR3aa: CASRIQGNGRTGELFF

j_gene: TRBJ1-3
abundance: .
d_gene: .
v_gene: TRBV2
CDR3nt: TGTGCCAGCAGTCAACAGGCTTTCTCTGGAAACACCATATATTTT
CDR3aa: CASSQQAFSGNTIYF

j_gene: TRBJ2-3
abundance: medium-sized
d_gene: TRBD1
v_gene: TRBV27
CDR3nt: TGTGCCAGCAGGAGGGACAGGGGCACAGATACGCAGTATTTT
CDR3aa: CASRRDRGTDTQYF

j_gene: TRBJ2-2
abundance: .
d_gene: TRBD1
v_gene: TRBV18
CDR3nt: TGTGCCAGCTCACCATCGACAGGGGGCGTCGCCGGGGAGCTGTTTTTT
CDR3aa: CASSPSTGGVAGELFF

j_gene: TRBJ1-2
abundance: .
d_gene: TRBD1
v_gene: TRBV19
CDR3nt: TGTGCCAGTAGGGACCGAGGGACAGGGGGGATGGACACCTTC
CDR3aa: CASRDRGTGGMDTF

j_gene: TRBJ1-2
abundance: .
d_gene: .
v_gene: TRBV28
CDR3nt: TGTGCCAGCTCTTGGCAGAACTATGGCTACACCTTC
CDR3aa: CASSWQNYGYTF

j_gene: TRBJ2-7
abundance: .
d_gene: .
v_gene: TRBV9
CDR3nt: TGTGCCAGCAGCACCTCAGGGGCACCCCTGGGTGAGCAGTACTTC
CDR3aa: CASSTSGAPLGEQYF

j_gene: TRBJ1-2
abundance: .
d_gene: .
v_gene: TRBV19
CDR3nt: TGTGCCAGTAGTATTCGCCAGGGAGGCTATGGCTACACCTTC
CDR3aa: CASSIRQGGYGYTF

j_gene: TRBJ2-2
abundance: .
d_gene: TRBD1
v_gene: TRBV30
CDR3nt: TGTGCCTGGAGTAAGGGACAGGGGGTTGCCGGGGAGCTGTTTTTT
CDR3aa: CAWSKGQGVAGELFF

j_gene: TRBJ1-1
abundance: .
d_gene: .
v_gene: TRBV30
CDR3nt: TGTGCCCTACTCGGGGCTGAAGCTTTCTTT
CDR3aa: CALLGAEAFF